These T cell receptor beta chains were read from a single sample in a study of T cell responses to AZD1222 COVID-19 vaccine. Profiling relied on immunoSEQ multiplex PCR, and the TCRdb table lists in-frame clones only, not all of them. This table holds over 120,000 clones, 80% to 90% found once. The material sequenced was peripheral blood, taken on day 0 of AZD1222 vaccination. These TCRs come from an adult in good health. Both conserved end residues are part of each CDR3. The D gene is left open where the match is weak.

TRBV18	.	TRBJ2-3	CASSPLGPGGTDTQYF
TRBV29-1	.	TRBJ1-1	CSSGTGNTEAFF
TRBV6-4	.	TRBJ2-1	CASSDLPGQQFF
TRBV19	TRBD1	TRBJ1-4	CASSTDRGEKLFF
TRBV6-5	TRBD1	TRBJ1-4	CASSYSQGVGEKLFF
TRBV28	.	TRBJ1-2	CASSSWTSEENGYTF
TRBV2	.	TRBJ2-1	CASSEVGEKINEQFF
TRBV9	TRBD2	TRBJ2-3	CASSVAPSGRTDTQYF
TRBV29-1	.	TRBJ1-1	CSARGDGMNTEAFF
TRBV27	TRBD1	TRBJ2-1	CASSSGQVPSYNEQFF
TRBV6-5	.	TRBJ1-3	CASSRPDSGNTIYF
TRBV14	.	TRBJ1-6	CASSRRTAPDSPLHF
TRBV28	.	TRBJ1-5	CASRTQVANQPQHF
TRBV12-3/TRBV12-4	TRBD1	TRBJ1-2	CASSLGTEHGYTF
TRBV24-1	TRBD1	TRBJ1-5	CATSERTGPNQPQHF
TRBV19	.	TRBJ1-5	CASSKTGGQPQHF
TRBV27	TRBD2	TRBJ2-2	CASSPRTGGPHGELFF
TRBV19	.	TRBJ2-2	CASSNPFRGRDTGELFF
TRBV28	TRBD1	TRBJ1-6	CATRGWGQPNSPLHF
TRBV28	.	TRBJ1-6	CASSFPGSNNSPLHF
TRBV15	.	TRBJ2-1	CATSPRGGSSYNEQFF
TRBV4-2	TRBD2	TRBJ2-1	CASSQDIAGDYNEQFF
TRBV7-9	.	TRBJ1-4	CASSSFGGNEKLFF
TRBV19	.	TRBJ1-2	CASSSGPGAGYGYTF
TRBV7-3	TRBD2	TRBJ2-3	CASSLIAGGPTDTQYF
TRBV5-1	TRBD1	TRBJ1-1	CASNQAGTGGFEAFF
TRBV9	.	TRBJ2-1	CASSSRGGKENEQFF
TRBV28	.	TRBJ1-5	CASSLAGPREPQHF
TRBV5-1	.	TRBJ1-6	CASSFEAHNSPLHF
TRBV19	TRBD1	TRBJ1-5	CASSTDRARNQPQHF
TRBV6-5	TRBD1	TRBJ1-6	CASRKDRVDNSPLHF
TRBV10-3	.	TRBJ1-4	CAISDSGLGEKLFF
TRBV24-1	.	TRBJ2-1	CATSDLRREGNEQFF
TRBV7-2	.	TRBJ1-1	CASSKGQNTEAFF
TRBV7-2	.	TRBJ1-2	CASSLAVAGYYGYTF
TRBV11-2	.	TRBJ1-1	CASGKTSIWGTEAFF
TRBV29-1	.	TRBJ1-1	CSVVPGYAEAFF
TRBV2	.	TRBJ1-2	CARTGNYGYTF
TRBV19	TRBD2	TRBJ2-3	CASSRRREWDTQYF
TRBV24-1	TRBD2	TRBJ2-7	CATSDWGTSGNYEQYF
TRBV27	.	TRBJ2-3	CASSQNRGTDTQYF
TRBV5-1	TRBD2	TRBJ2-1	CASSLPTSGVNEQFF
TRBV28	.	TRBJ1-2	CASSLGWGYTF
TRBV9	.	TRBJ2-3	CASSRAGVDTQYF
TRBV5-1	.	TRBJ2-5	CASSWGDPNLETQYF
TRBV6-1	.	TRBJ1-5	CASSEGATNQPQHF
TRBV30	.	TRBJ1-2	CAWSRPRIYGYTF
TRBV5-6	.	TRBJ2-4	CASSPGTPAKNIQYF
TRBV13	.	TRBJ2-1	CASLSRASYNEQFF
TRBV30	.	TRBJ2-1	CAWSVSPYNEQFF
TRBV10-2	TRBD2	TRBJ2-7	CASSTDSGSHEQYF
TRBV4-1	.	TRBJ2-7	CASSQESVGVSYEQYF